This T cell receptor (beta chain) was observed in a study of metastatic and nonmetastatic thyroid tumors. The CDR3 totals 12 residues. V lost 2 bases to trimming and J lost 4 bases, with 8 bases between them. The V gene's germline CDR1 is SQVTM and CDR2 ANQGSEA. Every patient was untreated before thyroid surgery. In the study's own analysis: Built for papillary thyroid cancer, a distant-metastasis classifier drew on CDR3 differences across clinicopathological groups. TCRdb ran MiXCR on the PCR reads. The V and J calls shown here were made by TCRdb, not taken from the authors' results. The sample includes about 21,000 clones, about 10% of them seen just once. This clone was counted many times.

The V call is TRBV29-1, the J call TRBJ1-1; D not resolved. This TCR was recovered from a female donor with papillary thyroid cancer or a benign thyroid nodule (not recorded which). Some clones in this sample may be carry-over from other donors' samples. The sample taken for sequencing was blood. The CDR3 region has the DNA TGCAGCGTTGAAAACGAGGGCACTGAAGCTTTCTTT. Protein product: CSVENEGTEAFF.